This T cell receptor (beta chain) was sequenced in a study of blood T cell repertoires in COVID-19. Study in general: Acute and convalescent COVID-19 samples came from the United States, Italy and Spain. T cells, B-cell-depleted T cells, or PBMCs supplied cDNA or gDNA.

In germline, CDR1 is LNHNV, CDR2 YYDKDF (reference sequence). This CDR3 comprises 14 residues. With V trimmed by 9 bases and J by 3 bases, 2 bases remained unmatched. Authors' methods: Scientists estimated how many nucleated cells there were by amplifying reference gene primers. Generated by immunoSEQ multiplex PCR, the TCRdb table keeps only in-frame clones and is missing some. V and J calls plus clone size are reproduced from that table; the DNA served to infer D and trimming. The repertoire holds under 200,000 clones, with approximately 91% as singletons. The clonotype originates from a man aged 45-60 years with acute or convalescent COVID-19. Sequenced material: peripheral blood. The chain uses TRBV15 and TRBJ2-2, with TRBD2 matching 12 bases. The CDR3 protein is CATRLAGDTGELFF. The CDR3 region has the DNA TGTGCCACAAGACTAGCGGGGGACACCGGGGAGCTGTTTTTT. Combining the CDR3 with reference TRBV15 and TRBJ2-2 gives the whole variable domain DAMVIQNPRYQVTQFGKPVTLSCSQTLNHNVMYWYQQKSSQAPKLLFHYYDKDFNNEADTPDNFQSRRPNTSFCFLDIRSPGLGDTAMYLCATRLAGDTGELFFGEGSRLTVL.